This entry concerns a single TCR beta chain. Its specificity is not known. The germline CDR1 and CDR2 sequences are SGDLS and YYNGEE. V was clipped by 4 bases and J by 0 bases, with 7 bases between them. The CDR3 has 13 amino acids. The data are from a study of cytomegalovirus exposure and HLA in healthy donors. Primers: 60 Vbeta forward and 13 Jbeta reverse. Repertoires were generated with immunoSEQ multiplex PCR, while TCRdb's copy carries only in-frame clones and drops some. The data contain about 160,000 clones, around 77% of them seen just once; the ten biggest clones take up 1.5% to 2%. Study-wide results and limits: It was only CMV serostatus that was available as immune exposure information. In most subjects, TCR beta sequences reportedly gave accurate predictions of HLA-A and HLA-B alleles.

The V gene is TRBV9, the J gene TRBJ1-1, with D uncertain. The receptor's source is a woman in her thirties in good health and CMV-seronegative. The sequenced material came from PBMCs. The CDR3 coding sequence is TGTGCCAGCAGCAAACGAGTGAACACTGAAGCTTTCTTT. It translates to CASSKRVNTEAFF. The whole variable domain, filled in from reference TRBV9 and TRBJ1-1, reads DSGVTQTPKHLITATGQRVTLRCSPRSGDLSVYWYQQSLDQGLQFLIQYYNGEERAKGNILERFSAQQFPDLHSELNLSSLELGDSALYFCASSKRVNTEAFFGQGTRLTVV.